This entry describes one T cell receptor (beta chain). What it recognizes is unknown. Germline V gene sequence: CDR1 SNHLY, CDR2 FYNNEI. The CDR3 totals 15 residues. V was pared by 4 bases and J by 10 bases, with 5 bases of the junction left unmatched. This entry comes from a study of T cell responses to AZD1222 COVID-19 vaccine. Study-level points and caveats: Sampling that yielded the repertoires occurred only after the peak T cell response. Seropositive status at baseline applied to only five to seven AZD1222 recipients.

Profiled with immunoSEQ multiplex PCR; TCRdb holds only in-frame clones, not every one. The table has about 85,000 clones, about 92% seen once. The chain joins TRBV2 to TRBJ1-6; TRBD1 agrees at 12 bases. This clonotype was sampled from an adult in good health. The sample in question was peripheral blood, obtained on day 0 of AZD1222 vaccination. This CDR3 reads CASSVRDRGLSPLHF. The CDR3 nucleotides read TGTGCCAGCAGTGTCCGGGACAGGGGGCTATCACCCCTCCACTTT.